One sample yielded the 16 T cell receptor beta chains listed below, sequenced in a study of CXCR3-negative and CXCR3-positive naive CD8 T cells (dated by TCRdb to between 2018 and 2021). Sequenced using a NextSeq 550. The Human TCR Profiling Kit (MiLaboratory) was used to make UMI-labeled 5' RACE TRB cDNA libraries. With the reads reprocessed by TCRdb, a single entry stands for each CDR3 protein sequence and no DNA is reported. The table for this sample records over 100,000 distinct CDR3 sequences. Clones ranked in the top ten supply around 0.27% of the sample. Sequenced material: naive CXCR3- CD8+ T cells from blood. This sample's cell subset or site label indicates: CD45RO-CCR7+CD27+CD95- naive CD8+ T cells lacking CXCR3 (TNR3-). These receptors were collected from a human donor in good health. Some clones in this sample may be carry-over from other donors' samples.

CDR3 sequence: CASSLGVPGSSYEQYF. V and J are TRBV5-5 and TRBJ2-7; TCRdb designates TRBD2, a call that cannot be tested without DNA. Germline V gene sequence: CDR1 SGHKS, CDR2 YYEKEE (reference sequence). The CDR3 is 16 residues long.

CDR3 loop: CASSQVGLRAYNEQFF. The V call is TRBV4-1, the J call TRBJ2-1; TCRdb outputs TRBD2, but without DNA this stays unchecked. The CDR3 extends over 16 amino acids. CDR1 MGHRA and CDR2 YSYEKL come from the germline V gene.

The chain carries TRBV7-9 and TRBJ2-7; TCRdb outputs TRBD1, but without DNA this stays unchecked. Germline CDR1 reads SEHNR; CDR2 reads FQNEAQ (reference sequence). The CDR3 consists of 15 residues. CDR3 sequence: CASGSDPGQGYEQYF.

The rearrangement links TRBV15 to TRBJ1-2. The germline gives CDR1 LNHNV, CDR2 YYDKDF (reference sequence). This CDR3 has 12 amino acids. The CDR3 sequence is CATSRDSYGYTF.

The rearrangement links TRBV7-2 to TRBJ2-7; TCRdb reports TRBD2, a call that lacks DNA to check it against. Germline-derived CDR1 and CDR2 are SGHTA and FQGNSA. CDR3 size: 16 residues. CDR3: CASSSRGDPSSYEQYF.

The chain joins TRBV5-1 to TRBJ1-2; the D call of TRBD1 rests on TCRdb alone, since no DNA is present to check it. CDR1 SGHRS and CDR2 YFSETQ come from the germline V gene. The CDR3 is made up of 15 amino acids. CDR3 residues: CASSLTRQGASVYTF.

The chain has TRBV14 and TRBJ1-4; TCRdb lists TRBD1, though no DNA is available to test this call. The CDR3 loop spans 16 amino acids. Germline CDR1 is SGHDN and CDR2 is FVKESK. The CDR3 is CASSQESQGERGKLFF.

This rearrangement joins TRBV20-1 to TRBJ2-1; TCRdb picks TRBD1, but there is no DNA to check that call. The CDR3 length is 17 residues. CDR1 and CDR2 from the germline V gene are DFQATT and SNEGSKA (reference sequence). CDR3 protein: CSARDGERGPDYNEQFF.

V gene TRBV11-2 combines with J gene TRBJ2-5; TCRdb's D call, TRBD2, is unchecked because there is no DNA. CDR3 length: 14 amino acids. Germline V CDR1 and CDR2: SGHAT, FQNNGV. The CDR3 loop is CASSPGLAWETQYF.

The chain links TRBV29-1 to TRBJ2-7; the D call from TCRdb, TRBD2, cannot be confirmed without DNA. CDR3 length: 14 residues. Germline V lookup: CDR1 SQVTM, CDR2 ANQGSEA. The CDR3 sequence is CSVEGEGETYEQYF.

The chain recombines TRBV6-6 with TRBJ2-3; the TCRdb call, TRBD2, lacks DNA for checking. The CDR3 has 18 residues. The germline gives CDR1 MNHNY, CDR2 SVGAGI (reference sequence). The CDR3 loop reads CASSPSGGPLFSTDTQYF.

V and J are TRBV28 and TRBJ1-2; TCRdb selects TRBD1, and the lack of DNA leaves this call unchecked. This CDR3 is 15 amino acids long. From germline, CDR1 is MDHEN and CDR2 SYDVKM. The CDR3 sequence is CASSEGQSLVYGYTF.

The CDR3 loop reads CSARSGQSTDTQYF. This sequence joins TRBV20-1 and TRBJ2-3; the TRBD1 assignment by TCRdb is unverifiable without DNA. The CDR3 is 14 amino acids. Germline assignment: CDR1 DFQATT and CDR2 SNEGSKA (reference sequence).

The chain employs TRBV13 and TRBJ2-1. Germline CDR1 reads PRHDT; CDR2 reads FYEKMQ (reference sequence). The CDR3 is made up of 12 amino acids. The CDR3 reads CASSREWNEQFF.

The V call is TRBV12-3 or TRBV12-4, the J call TRBJ1-2. The CDR3 runs to 13 residues. The CDR3 sequence: CASSSGSAYGYTF.

V gene TRBV12-3 or TRBV12-4 combines with J gene TRBJ2-5. This CDR3 is built from 14 residues. CDR3 amino acids: CASSLTPVGETQYF.